This T cell receptor (beta chain) was recorded in a study of siplizumab effects on memory and regulatory T cells. The assay was immunoSEQ multiplex PCR, and TCRdb's table has in-frame clones only and misses some. The sample lists about 100,000 clones, more than 85% occurring once. Deletions cut 8 bases from V and 0 bases from J, with 9 bases between. Germline V CDR1 and CDR2: SNHLY, FYNNEI. This CDR3 has 13 amino acids. With respect to this clone: Its antigen is currently unknown.

Overall study findings and caveats: Confirmation was lacking for the suppressive function of proliferating Tregs derived from siplizumab cultures.

The gene calls are TRBV2 and TRBJ2-3; no firm D call. The source material was CD4+ T cells sorted from blood. The clonotype originates from a human donor in good health. For the CDR3, the DNA is TGTGCCAGCGTGGCACTTAGCACAGATACGCAGTATTTT. Its protein is CASVALSTDTQYF.